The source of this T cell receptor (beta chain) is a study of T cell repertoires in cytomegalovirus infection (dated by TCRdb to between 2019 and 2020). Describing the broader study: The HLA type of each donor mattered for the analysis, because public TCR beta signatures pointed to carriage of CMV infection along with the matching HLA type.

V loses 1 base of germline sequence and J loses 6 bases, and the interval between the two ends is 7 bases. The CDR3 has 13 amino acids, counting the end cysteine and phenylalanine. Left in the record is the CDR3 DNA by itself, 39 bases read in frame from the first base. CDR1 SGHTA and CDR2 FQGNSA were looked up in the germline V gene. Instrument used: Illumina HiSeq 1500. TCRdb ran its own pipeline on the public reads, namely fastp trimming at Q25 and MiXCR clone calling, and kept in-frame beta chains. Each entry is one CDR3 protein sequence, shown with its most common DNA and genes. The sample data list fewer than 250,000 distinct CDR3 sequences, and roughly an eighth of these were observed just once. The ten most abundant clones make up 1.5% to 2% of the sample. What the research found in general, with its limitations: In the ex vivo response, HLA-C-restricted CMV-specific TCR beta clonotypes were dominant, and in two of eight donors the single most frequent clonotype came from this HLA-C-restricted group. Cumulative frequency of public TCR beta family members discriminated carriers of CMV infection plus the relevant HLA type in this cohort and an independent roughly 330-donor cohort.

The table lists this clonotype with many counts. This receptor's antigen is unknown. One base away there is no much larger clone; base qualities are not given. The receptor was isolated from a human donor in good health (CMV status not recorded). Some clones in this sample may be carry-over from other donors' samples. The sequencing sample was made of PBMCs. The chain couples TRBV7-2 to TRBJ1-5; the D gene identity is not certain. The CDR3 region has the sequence CASSLEATQPQHF. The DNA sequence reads TGTGCCAGCAGCTTAGAAGCTACTCAGCCCCAGCATTTT.